This T cell receptor (beta chain) was obtained from a study of vaccination effects on CD4 cells after COVID-19. Before sequencing took place, the ViraFEST assay used viral peptide pools to expand antigen-specific CD4+ T cells. Scientists isolated CD4+ T cells after a roughly 10-day culture period ended. Vaccine recipients, nucleocapsid antibody negative, had no prior SARS-CoV-2 infection. A density of more than 1.5 million PBMC per well was used; these cells were cultured with roughly 10 IU/ml IL-2 and roughly 10 ug/ml peptides. Remarks on this clone: Its antigen is as yet unknown.

The data were produced by immunoSEQ multiplex PCR, yet TCRdb's version contains in-frame clones alone and is incomplete. The repertoire holds 50,000 or so clones, with roughly 73% as singletons. Germline CDR1 is KGHSH and CDR2 is LQKENI. This CDR3 spans 14 amino acids. The trim removed 5 bases at V and 2 bases at J, leaving 3 bases unmatched. This receptor was taken from a human donor who received a COVID-19 vaccine. The chain is built from TRBV18 and TRBJ2-5, with 9 bases that match TRBD2. The input for sequencing was CD4+ T cells from PBMCs cultured with HCoV-OC43 spike peptides, taken before COVID-19 vaccination. Regarding subset: HCoV-OC43 spike overlapping peptide pool stimulation. CDR3 loop: CASSTGLAQETQYF. The DNA for the CDR3 is TGTGCCAGCTCAACCGGACTAGCGCAAGAGACCCAGTACTTC.